This TCR beta chain was observed in a study of blood T cell repertoires in COVID-19. Study summary: The United States, Italy and Spain supplied acute and convalescent COVID-19 samples. In each case, the material was cDNA or gDNA derived from T cells, B-cell-depleted T cells, or PBMCs.

Source study methods: Reference gene primer amplification gave nucleated cell count estimates. The data were produced by immunoSEQ multiplex PCR, yet TCRdb's version contains in-frame clones alone and is incomplete. V, J and clone size derive from that table, while D and trimming were established from the DNA sequence. The sample records under 200,000 clones, roughly 89% being singletons. The germline V gene has CDR1 SGHNT and CDR2 YENEEA. The V and J ends lost 2 bases and 5 bases respectively, with 6 bases between them. CDR3 length equals 13 residues. Sequencing was carried out using peripheral blood. The chain uses TRBV11-3 and TRBJ2-2, with a weak D call TRBD1 (6 bases). This receptor was obtained from a man younger than 35 with active or convalescent COVID-19. CDR3: CASSLQGTGELFF. The CDR3 DNA sequence: TGTGCCAGCAGCTTACAGGGGACCGGGGAGCTGTTTTTT.